Listed below are T cell receptor beta chains from one sample, sequenced in a study of human T cells and chemical hapten exposure. TCRdb analysed the RACE reads with MiXCR anew, one entry per CDR3 protein. The sample shows fewer than 50,000 distinct CDR3 sequences, approximately 7.6% of them seen only once. The sequencing here drew on whole blood, taken in connection with sensitization to the hapten diphenylcyclopropenone (DPC). These receptors were collected from a woman in her forties or fifties with alopecia areata. Some clones in this sample may be carry-over from other donors' samples. The CDR3 runs from the conserved cysteine through the conserved F or W. Each record gives: D gene, V gene, J gene, clone size, CDR3 DNA, CDR3 protein. The D gene is left open where the match is weak. Size is omitted from some rows. Given values are once, few, many or a class for expanded clones.

TRBD2,TRBV9,TRBJ2-1,many,TGTGCCAGCAGCTTCGGGACTAGCGGGGGTAATGAGCAGTTCTTC,CASSFGTSGGNEQFF
TRBD2,TRBV10-3,TRBJ2-7,-,TGTGCCATCAGAGGGACTAGCCGCGAGCAGTACTTC,CAIRGTSREQYF
TRBD2,TRBV20-1,TRBJ2-3,many,TGCAGTGCCAGACCTAGCGGGAGGTCTATCACAGATACGCAGTATTTT,CSARPSGRSITDTQYF
TRBD1,TRBV29-1,TRBJ1-2,-,TGCAGCGTGGTGACAGGGAACTATGGCTACACCTTC,CSVVTGNYGYTF
-,TRBV6-1,TRBJ1-2,many,TGTGCCAGCAGTGAGGGTCGCTATGGCTACACCTTT,CASSEGRYGYTF
-,TRBV5-4,TRBJ2-7,-,TGTGCCAGCAGCTTGGCGGGCGGAAACTCCTACGAGCAGTACTTC,CASSLAGGNSYEQYF
TRBD1,TRBV7-2,TRBJ2-4,-,TGTGCCAGCAGTACAGGGGCTGGAAACATTCAGTACTTC,CASSTGAGNIQYF
TRBD2,TRBV11-1,TRBJ2-2,many,TGTGCCAGCAGCCTTCTAGCGGGTTCCACCGGGGAGCTGTTTTTT,CASSLLAGSTGELFF
TRBD2,TRBV30,TRBJ2-3,many,TGTGCCTGGAGTGCCCCTGCCGGGACTAGGGATACGCAGTATTTT,CAWSAPAGTRDTQYF
-,TRBV10-3,TRBJ1-2,many,TGTGCCATCAGTGACTTCCAGGCTAACTATGGCTACACCTTC,CAISDFQANYGYTF
-,TRBV20-1,TRBJ2-1,few,TGCAGTGCTAAGAGCTGGGACAACAATGAGCAGTTCTTC,CSAKSWDNNEQFF
-,TRBV20-1,TRBJ2-7,-,TGCAGTGCTAGAGGTGGCAGCGAGCAGTACTTC,CSARGGSEQYF
-,TRBV11-2,TRBJ2-1,-,TGTGCCAGCAGCTTAGGGGGAGCCTTGAGCTCCTACAATGAGCAGTTCTTC,CASSLGGALSSYNEQFF
TRBD1,TRBV6-6,TRBJ1-5,many,TGTGCCAGCAGCCGGGGGACAGGGAGAGTGAGCAATCAGCCCCAGCATTTT,CASSRGTGRVSNQPQHF
-,TRBV18,TRBJ2-7,many,TGTGCCAGCTCACCCTTCCGCAGCTCCTACGAGCAGTACTTC,CASSPFRSSYEQYF
-,TRBV6-5,TRBJ2-5,many,TGTGCCAGCAGCCCAAAGGGGCTTGCCCAGTACTTC,CASSPKGLAQYF
-,TRBV29-1,TRBJ2-1,-,TGCAGCGTTGGCCCTCGGAATCTGGGGCTTTTCAATGAGCAGTTCTTC,CSVGPRNLGLFNEQFF
-,TRBV6-2/TRBV6-3,TRBJ1-2,-,TGTGCCAGCAGTTACTCGACAGGCCCCTATGGCTACACCTTC,CASSYSTGPYGYTF
-,TRBV6-5,TRBJ1-2,many,TGTGCCGCCCAGGGAGGCTATGGCTACACCTTC,CAAQGGYGYTF
TRBD1,TRBV6-5,TRBJ1-4,-,TGTGCCAGCGGTGGGAGGGACAGTGAGGAAAAACTGTTTTTT,CASGGRDSEEKLFF
TRBD2,TRBV5-1,TRBJ2-7,many,TGCGCCAGCAGCTTGACTAGCGGAGCCTACGAGCAGTACTTC,CASSLTSGAYEQYF
-,TRBV6-4,TRBJ2-6,-,TGTGCCAGCAGATCAACATCCGGGCCCCCTGGGGCCAACGTCCTGACTTTC,CASRSTSGPPGANVLTF
-,TRBV5-5,TRBJ1-1,many,TGTGCCAGCAGGTTTGGACGGCCGAACACTGAAGCTTTCTTT,CASRFGRPNTEAFF
TRBD1,TRBV20-1,TRBJ2-3,-,TGCAGTGCTAGAGAAGGGACAGGGGCAGATACGCAGTATTTT,CSAREGTGADTQYF
-,TRBV27,TRBJ1-2,many,TGTGCCAGCAGTTTATCGTTCGCGGTAAACTATGGCTACACCTTC,CASSLSFAVNYGYTF
-,TRBV29-1,TRBJ1-1,many,TGCAGCGTTGGTAGGGACGGGGAAGCTTTCTTT,CSVGRDGEAFF
TRBD2,TRBV5-6,TRBJ2-1,many,TGTGCCAGCAGCACGCGGGGGTGGTCCTACAATGAGCAGTTCTTC,CASSTRGWSYNEQFF
-,TRBV9,TRBJ1-1,-,TGTGCCAGCAGTCGGGCCCTGAACACTGAAGCTTTCTTT,CASSRALNTEAFF
-,TRBV20-1,TRBJ1-5,many,TGCAGTGCTAGTGATAGCAATCAGCCCCAGCATTTT,CSASDSNQPQHF
-,TRBV24-1,TRBJ1-5,few,TGTGCCACCAAAGCAACGGCAACAGGTCCCCAGCATTTT,CATKATATGPQHF
-,TRBV7-2,TRBJ2-3,many,TGTGCCAGCAGCTCCCCCCGGGGCACAGATACGCAGTATTTT,CASSSPRGTDTQYF